A selection of T cell receptor beta chains follows, all from one sample in a study of shared T cell receptors in the human thymus. TCRdb keeps only in-frame clones here, not all; method: immunoSEQ multiplex PCR. The repertoire holds 700,000 to 750,000 clones, 75% to 90% seen once, with roughly 0.01% in the top ten. The same data also went into a second study, on human thymus T cells.

What was sequenced was thymocytes. These receptor sequences come from a girl under three years old with a congenital heart defect. The CDR3 runs from the conserved cysteine through the conserved F or W. A D gene is named only where the DNA matches it firmly. Part of the rows lack a size; the others show once, few, many or a class for expanded clones.

size: NA; V: TRBV9; J: TRBJ2-2; D: NA; CDR3: CASSVNPEPPGHLRFF; DNA: NA
size: NA; V: TRBV14; J: TRBJ2-2; D: NA; CDR3: CASSQDQLEGSNTGELFF; DNA: TGTGCCAGCAGCCAAGATCAGTTAGAGGGATCGAACACCGGGGAGCTGTTTTTT
size: NA; V: TRBV28; J: TRBJ1-2; D: NA; CDR3: CASSFDSLYGYTF; DNA: TGTGCCAGCAGTTTCGACAGCCTCTATGGCTACACCTTC
size: NA; V: TRBV6-6; J: TRBJ1-2; D: NA; CDR3: CASSYWQGPGYTF; DNA: TGTGCCAGCAGTTACTGGCAGGGGCCTGGCTACACCTTC
size: few; V: TRBV10-3; J: TRBJ1-6; D: TRBD1; CDR3: CAISESFWTGGIKNSPLHF; DNA: TGTGCCATCAGTGAGTCTTTTTGGACAGGGGGCATAAAAAATTCACCCCTCCACTTT
size: few; V: TRBV28; J: TRBJ2-7; D: NA; CDR3: CASRTTVYHYEQYF; DNA: TGTGCCAGCCGAACGACAGTATACCACTACGAGCAGTACTTC
size: NA; V: TRBV7-2; J: TRBJ1-6; D: NA; CDR3: CASSLLLRGSSIYNSPLHF; DNA: TGTGCCAGCAGCTTACTGTTGCGGGGCAGTTCGATATATAATTCACCCCTCCACTTT
size: NA; V: TRBV15; J: TRBJ1-2; D: NA; CDR3: CATSRDEPPKDELCGYTF; DNA: TGTGCCACCAGCAGAGATGAACCACCGAAAGATGAACTATGTGGCTACACCTTC
size: NA; V: TRBV29-1; J: TRBJ1-1; D: NA; CDR3: CSVEWQGSTEAFF; DNA: TGCAGCGTTGAATGGCAGGGAAGCACTGAAGCTTTCTTT
size: NA; V: TRBV4-2; J: TRBJ2-3; D: TRBD2; CDR3: CASSQEEGGSGGEGDTQYF; DNA: TGTGCCAGCAGCCAAGAGGAGGGTGGTAGCGGGGGGGAGGGGGATACGCAGTATTTT
size: NA; V: TRBV5-5; J: TRBJ1-2; D: NA; CDR3: CASSLRVHLGPQYGYTF; DNA: TGTGCCAGCAGCCTCCGGGTCCACCTCGGCCCTCAGTATGGCTACACCTTC
size: NA; V: TRBV29-1; J: TRBJ1-5; D: NA; CDR3: CSVVDWRGPQHF; DNA: TGCAGCGTTGTTGATTGGCGGGGGCCCCAGCATTTT
size: NA; V: TRBV10-3; J: TRBJ1-3; D: TRBD1; CDR3: CAISENRDRAAQYENTIYF; DNA: TGTGCCATCAGTGAGAACCGGGACAGGGCCGCTCAGTATGAAAACACCATATATTTT
size: NA; V: TRBV5-5; J: TRBJ2-5; D: NA; CDR3: CASSFDGGGIQETQYF; DNA: TGTGCCAGCAGCTTCGATGGAGGCGGAATCCAAGAGACCCAGTACTTC
size: few; V: TRBV10-3; J: TRBJ2-7; D: TRBD1; CDR3: CAANDRGPFYEQYF; DNA: TGTGCCGCGAATGACAGGGGGCCCTTCTACGAGCAGTACTTC
size: NA; V: TRBV9; J: TRBJ2-3; D: NA; CDR3: CASSLGEGSEVELTDTQYF; DNA: TGTGCCAGCAGCCTCGGCGAGGGATCCGAGGTCGAGTTGACAGATACGCAGTATTTT
size: NA; V: TRBV5-8; J: TRBJ2-1; D: TRBD2; CDR3: CASSSSGGNGEQFF; DNA: TGTGCCAGCAGCTCTAGCGGGGGGAATGGGGAGCAGTTCTTC
size: few; V: TRBV19; J: TRBJ1-4; D: NA; CDR3: CASSIESPYEKLFF; DNA: TGTGCCAGTAGTATAGAGAGCCCGTACGAAAAACTGTTTTTT
size: NA; V: TRBV5-4; J: TRBJ1-1; D: NA; CDR3: CASSLMWDTVLGTEAFF; DNA: TGTGCCAGCAGCTTGATGTGGGACACCGTTTTGGGCACTGAAGCTTTCTTT
size: NA; V: TRBV20-1; J: TRBJ2-1; D: NA; CDR3: CSARAGNEQFF; DNA: TGCAGTGCTAGAGCAGGCAATGAGCAGTTCTTC
size: NA; V: TRBV4-1; J: TRBJ1-2; D: TRBD1; CDR3: CASSQEFRPGQGRGYTF; DNA: TGCGCCAGCAGCCAAGAGTTTCGACCGGGACAGGGTCGGGGCTACACCTTC
size: few; V: TRBV6-4; J: TRBJ1-1; D: NA; CDR3: CASSDKEGTEAFF; DNA: TGTGCCAGCAGTGACAAGGAGGGCACTGAAGCTTTCTTT
size: NA; V: TRBV28; J: TRBJ1-6; D: TRBD1; CDR3: CASSPGGRCSPLHF; DNA: TGTGCCAGCAGTCCAGGGGGCCGGTGTTCACCCCTCCACTTT
size: NA; V: TRBV6-6; J: TRBJ2-5; D: NA; CDR3: CASSLTGPLAGETQYF; DNA: TGTGCCAGCAGCCTTACAGGGCCCCTGGCCGGGGAGACCCAGTACTTC
size: NA; V: TRBV30; J: TRBJ1-6; D: NA; CDR3: CAWTPRGNSPLHF; DNA: TGTGCCTGGACCCCACGGGGGAATTCACCCCTCCACTTT
size: NA; V: TRBV27; J: TRBJ1-2; D: NA; CDR3: CATAPSDRALISGYTF; DNA: TGTGCCACAGCCCCCTCGGACAGAGCCCTTATTTCTGGCTACACCTTC
size: NA; V: TRBV9; J: TRBJ2-7; D: TRBD2; CDR3: CASSVGTSGEGYEQYF; DNA: TGTGCCAGCAGCGTAGGGACTAGCGGGGAAGGATACGAGCAGTACTTC
size: NA; V: TRBV28; J: TRBJ1-5; D: TRBD1; CDR3: CANSGQGLNQPQHF; DNA: TGTGCCAACTCGGGACAGGGTTTGAATCAGCCCCAGCATTTT
size: NA; V: TRBV29-1; J: TRBJ1-3; D: TRBD1; CDR3: CSVEGDRGLNTIYF; DNA: TGCAGCGTTGAAGGCGACAGGGGGCTAAACACCATATATTTT
size: NA; V: TRBV6-6; J: TRBJ1-5; D: NA; CDR3: CASSYGSPQHF; DNA: TGTGCCAGCAGTTACGGGAGTCCCCAGCATTTT
size: NA; V: TRBV2; J: TRBJ1-4; D: TRBD1; CDR3: CASSEAPGTEAGANEKLFF; DNA: TGTGCCAGCAGTGAAGCCCCCGGGACAGAGGCAGGAGCTAATGAAAAACTGTTTTTT
size: once; V: TRBV7-6; J: TRBJ1-5; D: NA; CDR3: CASSPGGDGNQPQHF; DNA: TGTGCCAGCAGCCCGGGGGGGGATGGCAATCAGCCCCAGCATTTT
size: NA; V: TRBV29-1; J: TRBJ2-1; D: TRBD1; CDR3: CSARDRTYNEQFF; DNA: TGCAGCGCTCGGGACAGGACCTACAATGAGCAGTTCTTC
size: NA; V: TRBV12-5; J: TRBJ2-7; D: NA; CDR3: CASGYNGGPYEQYF; DNA: TGTGCTAGTGGCTATAACGGGGGTCCCTACGAGCAGTACTTC
size: NA; V: TRBV14; J: TRBJ2-1; D: TRBD2; CDR3: CASSQVVAGGLVRQFF; DNA: TGTGCCAGCAGCCAAGTGGTAGCGGGGGGGCTTGTAAGGCAGTTCTTC
size: NA; V: TRBV9; J: TRBJ2-7; D: NA; CDR3: CASSVGQLSYEQYF; DNA: TGTGCCAGCAGCGTAGGACAGCTTTCCTACGAGCAGTACTTC
size: NA; V: TRBV10-3; J: TRBJ1-3; D: NA; CDR3: CAISARDKSSGNTIYF; DNA: TGTGCCATCAGTGCCCGGGACAAGAGCTCTGGAAACACCATATATTTT
size: NA; V: TRBV4-1; J: TRBJ2-1; D: TRBD2; CDR3: CASSQERLAGGLRSLYNEQFF; DNA: TGCGCCAGCAGCCAAGAACGCCTAGCGGGGGGTCTCAGATCATTATACAATGAGCAGTTCTTC
size: NA; V: TRBV5-4; J: TRBJ1-1; D: NA; CDR3: CASSFLEQPLNTEAFF; DNA: TGTGCCAGCAGCTTTCTCGAACAGCCTTTGAACACTGAAGCTTTCTTT
size: NA; V: TRBV6-6; J: TRBJ2-3; D: TRBD2; CDR3: CASSQGLADTDTQYF; DNA: TGTGCCAGCAGTCAGGGACTAGCGGACACAGATACGCAGTATTTT
size: few; V: TRBV5-6; J: TRBJ2-7; D: TRBD2; CDR3: CASSPGLAGTYEQYF; DNA: TGTGCCAGCAGTCCAGGACTAGCGGGGACCTACGAGCAGTACTTC
size: NA; V: TRBV6-5; J: TRBJ1-2; D: NA; CDR3: CASSLDRSLRDYGYTF; DNA: TGTGCCAGCAGTTTAGACAGGAGCCTAAGAGACTATGGCTACACCTTC
size: once; V: TRBV28; J: TRBJ1-6; D: NA; CDR3: CASSERGGGSPLHF; DNA: TGTGCCAGCAGTGAGCGGGGTGGAGGTTCACCCCTCCACTTT
size: NA; V: TRBV6-5; J: TRBJ1-1; D: NA; CDR3: CASSARRNTEAFF; DNA: TGTGCCAGCAGCGCTAGACGGAACACTGAAGCTTTCTTT
size: once; V: TRBV9; J: TRBJ2-7; D: TRBD1; CDR3: CASSAQDRGSYEQYF; DNA: TGTGCCAGCAGCGCGCAGGACAGGGGCTCCTACGAGCAGTACTTC
size: NA; V: TRBV9; J: TRBJ2-3; D: NA; CDR3: CASSHLTDTQYF; DNA: TGTGCCAGCAGCCACTTGACAGATACGCAGTATTTT
size: once; V: TRBV11-2; J: TRBJ2-7; D: NA; CDR3: CASSPPGKESYEQYF; DNA: TGTGCCAGCAGTCCGCCGGGGAAGGAATCCTACGAGCAGTACTTC
size: NA; V: TRBV2; J: TRBJ2-2; D: TRBD1; CDR3: CASGWVTGGLSGELFF; DNA: TGTGCCAGCGGGTGGGTGACAGGGGGACTGTCCGGGGAGCTGTTTTTT
size: NA; V: TRBV28; J: TRBJ1-6; D: NA; CDR3: CATGGETISGSYNSPLHF; DNA: TGTGCCACCGGGGGGGAAACTATCTCGGGCTCCTATAATTCACCCCTCCACTTT
size: once; V: TRBV7-9; J: TRBJ1-1; D: NA; CDR3: CASSILTTGTEAFF; DNA: TGTGCCAGCAGCATCCTTACTACTGGCACTGAAGCTTTCTTT